Included here is one T cell receptor beta chain sequence, with context. A Seattle source enrolled patients during active infection and followed them longitudinally. The data were obtained in a study of blood T cell repertoires in COVID-19. At the level of the study: Material from acute and convalescent COVID-19 was sourced from the United States, Italy and Spain. The analysed material was cDNA or gDNA that came from T cells, B-cell-depleted T cells, or PBMCs.

In the original processing: Amplification from reference gene primers served as the basis for estimated nucleated cell counts. The protocol was immunoSEQ multiplex PCR, while the TCRdb copy is restricted to in-frame clones and leaves out a portion. That table gives V, J and clone size, and the DNA gave D and trimming. The sample holds over 150,000 clones; 87% are singletons and the top ten take over 9%. The V end lost 5 bases, the J end lost 6 bases, and 16 bases lay between the germline ends. The CDR3 spans 15 residues. Germline V lookup: CDR1 MDHEN, CDR2 SYDVKM. The sample consisted of peripheral blood. The TCR was taken from a woman between 70 and 85 years old with COVID-19, enrolled during active disease. This rearrangement joins TRBV28 to TRBJ1-4; TRBD1 might be the D (6 bases). The CDR3 sequence is CASSDGTKGDEKLFF. CDR3 sequence (DNA): TGTGCCAGCAGTGACGGGACCAAGGGGGATGAAAAACTGTTTTTT.